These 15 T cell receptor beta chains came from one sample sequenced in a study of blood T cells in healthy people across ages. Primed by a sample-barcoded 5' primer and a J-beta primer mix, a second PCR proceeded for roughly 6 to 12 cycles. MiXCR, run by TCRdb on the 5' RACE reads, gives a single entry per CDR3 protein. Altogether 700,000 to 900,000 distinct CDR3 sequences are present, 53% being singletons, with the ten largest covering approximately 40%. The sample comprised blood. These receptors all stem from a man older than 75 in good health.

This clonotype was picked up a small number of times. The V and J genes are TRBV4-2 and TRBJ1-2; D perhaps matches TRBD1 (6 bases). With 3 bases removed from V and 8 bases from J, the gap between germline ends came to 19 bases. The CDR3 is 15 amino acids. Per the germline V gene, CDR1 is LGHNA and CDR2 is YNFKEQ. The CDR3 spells CASSQELPGDWGYTF. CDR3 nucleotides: TGTGCCAGCAGCCAGGAACTTCCAGGGGATTGGGGCTACACCTTC.

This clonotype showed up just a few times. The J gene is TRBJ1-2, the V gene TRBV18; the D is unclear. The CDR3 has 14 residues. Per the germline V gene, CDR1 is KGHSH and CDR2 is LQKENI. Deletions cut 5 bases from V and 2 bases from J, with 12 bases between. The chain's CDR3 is CASSSRETNYGYTF. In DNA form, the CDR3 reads TGTGCCAGCTCATCGCGGGAGACCAACTATGGCTACACCTTC.

CDR3 nucleotides: TGCGCCAGCAGCCCCGGACAGGGGCAAAACATTCAGTACTTC. Protein product: CASSPGQGQNIQYF. This chain joins TRBV5-1 and TRBJ2-4; 9 nucleotides agree with TRBD1. In germline, CDR1 is SGHRS, CDR2 YFSETQ. This CDR3 comprises 14 residues. V was clipped by 4 bases and J by 5 bases; unmatched bases: 4.

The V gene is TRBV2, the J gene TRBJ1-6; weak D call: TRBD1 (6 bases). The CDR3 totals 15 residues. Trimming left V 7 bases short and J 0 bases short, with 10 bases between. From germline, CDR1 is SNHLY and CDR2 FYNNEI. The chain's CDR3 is CASNRESSYNSPLHF. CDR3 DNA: TGTGCCAGCAACAGGGAAAGCTCCTATAATTCACCCCTCCACTTT. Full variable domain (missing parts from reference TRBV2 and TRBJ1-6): EPEVTQTPSHQVTQMGQEVILRCVPISNHLYFYWYRQILGQKVEFLVSFYNNEISEKSEIFDDQFSVERPDGSNFTLKIRSTKLEDSAMYFCASNRESSYNSPLHFGNGTRLTVT.

The CDR3 loop is CATQLTGVSEKLFF. The CDR3 DNA is TGTGCCACCCAACTTACAGGGGTTTCCGAAAAACTGTTTTTT. The gene calls are TRBV25-1 and TRBJ1-4; 7 positions agree with TRBD1. Looked up from germline, CDR1 is MGHDK and CDR2 is SYGVNS. Trimming took 10 bases from V and 8 from J; bases not matched to a gene: 13. This CDR3 comprises 14 residues. The full variable domain, its missing parts supplied by reference TRBV25-1 and TRBJ1-4, is EADIYQTPRYLVIGTGKKITLECSQTMGHDKMYWYQQDPGMELHLIHYSYGVNSTEKGDLSSESTVSRIRTEHFPLTLESARPSHTSQYLCATQLTGVSEKLFFGSGTQLSVL.

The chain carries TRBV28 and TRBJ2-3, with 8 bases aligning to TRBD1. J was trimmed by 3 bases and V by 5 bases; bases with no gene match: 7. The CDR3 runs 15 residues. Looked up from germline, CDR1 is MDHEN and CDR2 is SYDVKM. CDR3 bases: TGTGCCAGCAGTGCCGGGACAGGTGCAACAGATACGCAGTATTTT. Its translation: CASSAGTGATDTQYF.

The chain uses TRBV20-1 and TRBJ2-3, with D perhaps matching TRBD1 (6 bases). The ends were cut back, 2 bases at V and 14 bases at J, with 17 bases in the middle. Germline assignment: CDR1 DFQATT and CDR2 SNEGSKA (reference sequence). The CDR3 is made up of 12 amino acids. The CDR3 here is CSARRPDRYAYF. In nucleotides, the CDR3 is TGCAGTGCTAGAAGGCCGGACAGATACGCGTATTTT.

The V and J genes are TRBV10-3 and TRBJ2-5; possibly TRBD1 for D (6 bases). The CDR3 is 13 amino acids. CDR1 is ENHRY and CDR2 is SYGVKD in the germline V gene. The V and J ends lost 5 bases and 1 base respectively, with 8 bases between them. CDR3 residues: CAISRTVQETQYF. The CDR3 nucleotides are TGTGCCATCAGTCGGACAGTCCAAGAGACCCAGTACTTC.

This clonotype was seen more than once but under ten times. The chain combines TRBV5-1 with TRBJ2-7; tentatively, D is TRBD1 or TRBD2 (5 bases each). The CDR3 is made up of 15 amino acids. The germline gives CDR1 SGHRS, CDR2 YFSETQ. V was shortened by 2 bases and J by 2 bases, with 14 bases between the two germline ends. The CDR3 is CASSFLPGATYEQYF. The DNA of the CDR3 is TGCGCCAGCAGCTTCCTTCCCGGGGCAACCTACGAGCAGTACTTC.

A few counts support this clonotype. CDR3 coding DNA: TGTGCCAGCAGCCAATCTCGGGGCCGGGGACTAGCGTCAAGGATCCAAGAGACCCAGTACTTC. Translation: CASSQSRGRGLASRIQETQYF. The chain joins TRBV3-1 to TRBJ2-5; 10 bases line up with TRBD2. Germline CDR1 is LGHDT and CDR2 is YNNKEL (reference sequence). The CDR3 length is 21 residues. V lost 2 bases and J lost 1; bases outside the gene matches: 19.

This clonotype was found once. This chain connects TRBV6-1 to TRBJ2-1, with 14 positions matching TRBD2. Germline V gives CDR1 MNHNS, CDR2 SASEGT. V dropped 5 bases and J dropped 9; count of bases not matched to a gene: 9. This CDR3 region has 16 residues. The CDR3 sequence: CASSHGTSGSRCEQFF. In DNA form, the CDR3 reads TGTGCCAGCAGTCATGGGACTAGCGGGAGTCGCTGTGAGCAGTTCTTC.

The CDR3 nucleotides are TGTGCCAGCAGTTACTCGACCCCGAACACTGAAGCTTTCTTT. It specifies CASSYSTPNTEAFF. The chain is built from TRBV6-5 and TRBJ1-1; D is uncertain. Germline lookup yields CDR1 MNHEY and CDR2 SVGAGI. The CDR3 spans 14 residues. Trimming removed 0 bases from V and 1 base from J, with 6 bases in between.

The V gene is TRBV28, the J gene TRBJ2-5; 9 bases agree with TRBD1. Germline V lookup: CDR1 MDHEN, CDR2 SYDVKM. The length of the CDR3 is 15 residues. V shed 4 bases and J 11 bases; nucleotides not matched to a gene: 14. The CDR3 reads CASSSTLDRGRIQYF. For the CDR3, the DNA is TGTGCCAGCAGTTCAACACTGGACAGGGGCCGAATTCAGTACTTC.

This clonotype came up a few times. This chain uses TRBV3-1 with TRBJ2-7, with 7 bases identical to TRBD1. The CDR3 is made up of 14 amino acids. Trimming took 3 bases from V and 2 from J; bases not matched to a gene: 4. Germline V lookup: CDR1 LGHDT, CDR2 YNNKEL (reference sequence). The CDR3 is CASSQQGVTYEQYF. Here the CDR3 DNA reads TGTGCCAGCAGCCAGCAGGGGGTAACCTACGAGCAGTACTTC.

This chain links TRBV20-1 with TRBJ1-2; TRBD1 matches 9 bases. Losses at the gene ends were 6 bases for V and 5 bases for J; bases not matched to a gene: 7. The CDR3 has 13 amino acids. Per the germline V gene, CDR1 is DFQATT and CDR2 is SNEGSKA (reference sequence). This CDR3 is CSAALGTGYGYTF. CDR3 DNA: TGCAGTGCCGCTTTGGGGACAGGGTATGGCTACACCTTC.